This is a list of T cell receptor beta chains from one sample in a study of glioma-infiltrating T cells. TCRdb itself ran the multiplex PCR reads through MiXCR, one entry per CDR3 protein. The sample lists about 410,000 distinct CDR3 sequences, about 40% occurring once. The sequencing input was glioma tissue, nonneoplastic brain tissue, or PBMCs (not recorded which). The receptor set was obtained from a human donor with low-grade glioma or glioblastoma, undergoing nonglioma brain surgery, or in good health (not recorded which). The CDR3 runs from the conserved cysteine through the conserved F or W. Fields, in order: CDR3 DNA, CDR3 protein, J gene, clone size, D gene, V gene. The D gene is left open where the match is weak. Clone size is given for some rows only: seen once, a few or many times, or a class if the clone is expanded.

CDR3nt: TGTGCCAGCAGTTTATCCTACCACAGAGACCCCTCCTACGAGCAGTACTTC
CDR3aa: CASSLSYHRDPSYEQYF
j_gene: TRBJ2-7
abundance: few
d_gene: NA
v_gene: TRBV28

CDR3nt: TGTGCCAGCAGAGCCGTCCTGAGCAATCAGCCCCAGCATTTT
CDR3aa: CASRAVLSNQPQHF
j_gene: TRBJ1-5
abundance: few
d_gene: NA
v_gene: TRBV2

CDR3nt: TGTGCCAGCAGCCACGTCGGGGGCTGGTACACCGGAGAGCTGTTTTTT
CDR3aa: CASSHVGGWYTGELFF
j_gene: TRBJ2-2
abundance: once
d_gene: NA
v_gene: TRBV12-3/TRBV12-4

CDR3nt: TGTGCCAGCAGCACTGGGACTAGCGACTACGAGCAGTACTTC
CDR3aa: CASSTGTSDYEQYF
j_gene: TRBJ2-7
abundance: NA
d_gene: TRBD2
v_gene: TRBV7-6

CDR3nt: TGCGCCAGCAGCCAAGAGTACGCTGGTAGCTCCTACGAGCAGTACTTC
CDR3aa: CASSQEYAGSSYEQYF
j_gene: TRBJ2-7
abundance: NA
d_gene: NA
v_gene: TRBV4-1

CDR3nt: TGTGCCAGCAGTTTGAGTGTTAGGAATCAGCCCCAGCATTTT
CDR3aa: CASSLSVRNQPQHF
j_gene: TRBJ1-5
abundance: NA
d_gene: NA
v_gene: TRBV12-3/TRBV12-4

CDR3nt: TGCGGTAGCGGAGAAGAATACACCGGGGAGCTGTTTTTT
CDR3aa: CGSGEEYTGELFF
j_gene: TRBJ2-2
abundance: NA
d_gene: NA
v_gene: TRBV29-1

CDR3nt: TGTGCCAGCAGGGGACTAGCGGGAGTCTACAATGAGCAGTTCTTC
CDR3aa: CASRGLAGVYNEQFF
j_gene: TRBJ2-1
abundance: few
d_gene: TRBD2
v_gene: TRBV2

CDR3nt: TGCGCCAGCAGCCCTGAGGGCGGGTACAGCTCCTACGAGCAGTACTTC
CDR3aa: CASSPEGGYSSYEQYF
j_gene: TRBJ2-7
abundance: NA
d_gene: NA
v_gene: TRBV4-3

CDR3nt: TGTGCCAAACGCACTAGCGGCGATTACAATGAGCAGTTCTTC
CDR3aa: CAKRTSGDYNEQFF
j_gene: TRBJ2-1
abundance: few
d_gene: TRBD2
v_gene: TRBV6-2/TRBV6-3

CDR3nt: TGTGCCAGTAGTATAGAGGGCAGGGGGTACAATGAGCAGTTCTTC
CDR3aa: CASSIEGRGYNEQFF
j_gene: TRBJ2-1
abundance: once
d_gene: TRBD1
v_gene: TRBV19

CDR3nt: TGTGCCAGCAGCCCACGGACAGCTCAAGAGACCCAGTACTTC
CDR3aa: CASSPRTAQETQYF
j_gene: TRBJ2-5
abundance: NA
d_gene: NA
v_gene: TRBV5-6

CDR3nt: TGTGCCAGCAGTCCGGCGGCGCCCGCCTACGAGCAGTACTTC
CDR3aa: CASSPAAPAYEQYF
j_gene: TRBJ2-7
abundance: NA
d_gene: NA
v_gene: TRBV6-2/TRBV6-3

CDR3nt: TGTGCCAGCAGCTTACGAACTAGCAACACCGGGCAGGAGACCAAGTACTTC
CDR3aa: CASSLRTSNTGQETKYF
j_gene: TRBJ2-3
abundance: NA
d_gene: NA
v_gene: TRBV4-2

CDR3nt: TGTGCCAGCAGCTACAGGGATGGGGCCGGGGAGCTGTTTTTT
CDR3aa: CASSYRDGAGELFF
j_gene: TRBJ2-2
abundance: NA
d_gene: NA
v_gene: TRBV28

CDR3nt: TGTGCCACCAGTGCCCTGGGCACTAGCGGACTCAATGAGCAGTTCTTC
CDR3aa: CATSALGTSGLNEQFF
j_gene: TRBJ2-1
abundance: NA
d_gene: TRBD2
v_gene: TRBV24-1

CDR3nt: TGTGCCAGCAGCCTAATCACAGATACGCAGTATTTT
CDR3aa: CASSLITDTQYF
j_gene: TRBJ2-3
abundance: many
d_gene: NA
v_gene: TRBV7-9

CDR3nt: TGCGCCAGCAGCCAAAGAGACACCCTGGAGCAGTACTTC
CDR3aa: CASSQRDTLEQYF
j_gene: TRBJ2-7
abundance: few
d_gene: NA
v_gene: TRBV4-1

CDR3nt: TGCAGTGCTAGAGTGCTAGCGGGAGGAAACGAGCAGTACTTC
CDR3aa: CSARVLAGGNEQYF
j_gene: TRBJ2-7
abundance: many
d_gene: TRBD2
v_gene: TRBV20-1

CDR3nt: TGTGCCAGCACGTCGGAGACACCCTACAATGAGCAGTTCTTC
CDR3aa: CASTSETPYNEQFF
j_gene: TRBJ2-1
abundance: few
d_gene: NA
v_gene: TRBV12-3/TRBV12-4

CDR3nt: TGTGCCACCAGCAGAGAACATACACAGGGGGATAAGCAGTTCTTC
CDR3aa: CATSREHTQGDKQFF
j_gene: TRBJ2-1
abundance: NA
d_gene: TRBD1
v_gene: TRBV15

CDR3nt: TGTGCCAGCAGCTTCCTAACCTCTGGAAACACCATATATTTT
CDR3aa: CASSFLTSGNTIYF
j_gene: TRBJ1-3
abundance: NA
d_gene: NA
v_gene: TRBV7-9

CDR3nt: TGTGCCAGCAGCGTCAGCGGGATGGACAATGAGCAGTTCTTC
CDR3aa: CASSVSGMDNEQFF
j_gene: TRBJ2-1
abundance: NA
d_gene: TRBD2
v_gene: TRBV3-1

CDR3nt: TGTGCCAGCAGTTATTTGCCTCATGACTACGAGCAGTACTTC
CDR3aa: CASSYLPHDYEQYF
j_gene: TRBJ2-7
abundance: many
d_gene: NA
v_gene: TRBV6-2/TRBV6-3

CDR3nt: TGTGCCAGCAGCCCAGGGGGCGAAGTGACTGAAGCTTTCTTT
CDR3aa: CASSPGGEVTEAFF
j_gene: TRBJ1-1
abundance: NA
d_gene: TRBD1
v_gene: TRBV11-1

CDR3nt: TGCGCCAGCAGCCAAGATGTCCAGCACACTGAAGCTTTCTTT
CDR3aa: CASSQDVQHTEAFF
j_gene: TRBJ1-1
abundance: NA
d_gene: NA
v_gene: TRBV4-1

CDR3nt: TGTGCCACCAGCAGAGATCGGGGCCCATACAATGAGCAGTTCTTC
CDR3aa: CATSRDRGPYNEQFF
j_gene: TRBJ2-1
abundance: few
d_gene: NA
v_gene: TRBV15

CDR3nt: TGTGCCAGCAGCTCCGAGGTGAACGAAAAACTGTTTTTT
CDR3aa: CASSSEVNEKLFF
j_gene: TRBJ1-4
abundance: few
d_gene: NA
v_gene: TRBV7-9

CDR3nt: TGTGCCAGCAACTTCTTGGGCCACGAGCAGTACTTC
CDR3aa: CASNFLGHEQYF
j_gene: TRBJ2-7
abundance: NA
d_gene: NA
v_gene: TRBV7-2

CDR3nt: TGCAGTGCCAGCGCCGGGACACCTATGTCCTACAATGAGCAGTTCTTC
CDR3aa: CSASAGTPMSYNEQFF
j_gene: TRBJ2-1
abundance: NA
d_gene: NA
v_gene: TRBV20-1

CDR3nt: TGCAGTGCTGACAAGCCGGACTTGATATACAATGAGCAGTTCTTC
CDR3aa: CSADKPDLIYNEQFF
j_gene: TRBJ2-1
abundance: NA
d_gene: NA
v_gene: TRBV20-1

CDR3nt: TGTGCCAGCAGTTTATCCCAGGAACTTCAGTACTTC
CDR3aa: CASSLSQELQYF
j_gene: TRBJ2-4
abundance: many
d_gene: NA
v_gene: TRBV28

CDR3nt: TGTGCCATCAGTGAGTATCAGCTGAACACTGAAGCTTTCTTT
CDR3aa: CAISEYQLNTEAFF
j_gene: TRBJ1-1
abundance: NA
d_gene: NA
v_gene: TRBV10-3

CDR3nt: TGTGCCAGCAGTCCCTGGACAGGGGGAAAGAATGAGCAGTTCTTC
CDR3aa: CASSPWTGGKNEQFF
j_gene: TRBJ2-1
abundance: NA
d_gene: TRBD1
v_gene: TRBV12-3/TRBV12-4

CDR3nt: TGTGCCAGCTCACGACAGGGGGCCGGTGGAAACACCATATATTTT
CDR3aa: CASSRQGAGGNTIYF
j_gene: TRBJ1-3
abundance: NA
d_gene: TRBD1
v_gene: TRBV25-1

CDR3nt: TGTGCCAGTCGGGAAGCCACAGGGCCCTACGAGCAGTACTTC
CDR3aa: CASREATGPYEQYF
j_gene: TRBJ2-7
abundance: many
d_gene: NA
v_gene: TRBV25-1

CDR3nt: TGTGCCAGCAGTTTGGGAGGCAGCGGTTACACAGATACGCAGTATTTT
CDR3aa: CASSLGGSGYTDTQYF
j_gene: TRBJ2-3
abundance: few
d_gene: NA
v_gene: TRBV28

CDR3nt: TGCAGTGCACTAGGCACCGGAGGGTCCTACGAGCAGTACTTC
CDR3aa: CSALGTGGSYEQYF
j_gene: TRBJ2-7
abundance: few
d_gene: NA
v_gene: TRBV20-1

CDR3nt: TGTGCCAGCAGCCAAGGGCAGGGGAAGCTGAGGGGCGAGCAGTACTTC
CDR3aa: CASSQGQGKLRGEQYF
j_gene: TRBJ2-7
abundance: NA
d_gene: NA
v_gene: TRBV3-1

CDR3nt: TGTGCCAGCAGTTACTCGACGGGGACCAATCAGCCCCAGCATTTT
CDR3aa: CASSYSTGTNQPQHF
j_gene: TRBJ1-5
abundance: many
d_gene: NA
v_gene: TRBV6-5

CDR3nt: TGTGCCAGCCGTCGTTGGGGGGCACAAAACCGAAAAGAGACCCAGTACTTC
CDR3aa: CASRRWGAQNRKETQYF
j_gene: TRBJ2-5
abundance: NA
d_gene: NA
v_gene: TRBV5-8

CDR3nt: TGCGCCAGCAGCCAAGGTCCTGGCCAGGGGGCTTATGGCCACACCTTC
CDR3aa: CASSQGPGQGAYGHTF
j_gene: TRBJ1-2
abundance: NA
d_gene: TRBD1
v_gene: TRBV4-1

CDR3nt: TGTGCCAGCAGTTTAAGCCCGTCGGGGCTGGCAAACATTCAGTACTTC
CDR3aa: CASSLSPSGLANIQYF
j_gene: TRBJ2-4
abundance: NA
d_gene: NA
v_gene: TRBV28

CDR3nt: TGTGCCAGCGGGGGATTGGAAAAGGGATACAATGAGCAGTCCTTC
CDR3aa: CASGGLEKGYNEQSF
j_gene: TRBJ2-1
abundance: NA
d_gene: NA
v_gene: TRBV28

CDR3nt: TGCAGTGCTAGAATTGTCAGGGGCTACAATCAGCCCCAGCATTTT
CDR3aa: CSARIVRGYNQPQHF
j_gene: TRBJ1-5
abundance: NA
d_gene: NA
v_gene: TRBV20-1

CDR3nt: TGCGCCAGCAGCACGGACAGGGTTTCACCCCTCCACTTT
CDR3aa: CASSTDRVSPLHF
j_gene: TRBJ1-6
abundance: few
d_gene: TRBD1
v_gene: TRBV5-1

CDR3nt: TGTGCCAGCAGCCAAGATTACCCGAGCTCCTACAATGAGCAGTTCTTC
CDR3aa: CASSQDYPSSYNEQFF
j_gene: TRBJ2-1
abundance: NA
d_gene: NA
v_gene: TRBV3-1

CDR3nt: TGTGCCAGCAGTTACTCATCACAGAGAATGAACACTGAAGCTTTCTTT
CDR3aa: CASSYSSQRMNTEAFF
j_gene: TRBJ1-1
abundance: few
d_gene: NA
v_gene: TRBV6-5

CDR3nt: TGCAGTGCTAGAGATCTTAGGGCGGGAGGGCCAAGGTTTGGCACAGATACGCAGTATTTT
CDR3aa: CSARDLRAGGPRFGTDTQYF
j_gene: TRBJ2-3
abundance: NA
d_gene: TRBD2
v_gene: TRBV20-1

CDR3nt: TGCGCCAGCAGCCAAGTCGGGCAGGAGCAGTACTTC
CDR3aa: CASSQVGQEQYF
j_gene: TRBJ2-7
abundance: many
d_gene: NA
v_gene: TRBV4-1